This entry lists 16 T cell receptor delta chains sequenced from one sample in a study of γδ T cells in repeated Plasmodium falciparum infection. Vgamma9/Vdelta2+ and Vdelta2-negative gammadelta T cells were flow-sorted from PBMC for bulk sequencing. TCRdb ran CATT on the multiplex PCR reads. The sample lists roughly 93,000 delta-chain clones, 1.4% to 1.5% occurring once. Input material: gamma-delta T cells from blood. All receptors come from a pool of human donors (malaria-infected and uninfected, not separated).

The table lists this clone with a few counts. Translating this DNA gives a protein that differs at residue 15 from the TCRdb one, which belongs to a much larger clone; a read error is likely, and the protein shown is this translation. This chain's CDR3 is CACDFYWGIQYTDKPIF. CDR3 nucleotides: TGTGCCTGTGACTTTTACTGGGGGATCCAGTACACCGATAAACCCATCTTT. No J gene was named, though the V gene is TRDV2; TRDD3 reflects the table's D call only, with no check against the DNA. The germline V gene has CDR1 GEAIGNYY and CDR2 EKD. The CDR3 sequence is 17 residues long.

Notes on this clone: TCRdb's entry gives the protein of a much larger clone, which mismatches this DNA's translation at residue 5, likely from a read error; the protein reported here is translated from the DNA. Here the CDR3 DNA reads TGTGCCTGTGACGCCGAAGACAGGTTGACTGGGGGATTGTACACCGATAAACTCATCTTT. Translation: CACDAEDRLTGGLYTDKLIF. The chain has TRDV2 and TRDJ1, with 10 bases that match TRDD3. V was clipped by 3 bases and J by 0 bases; unmatched bases: 18. The CDR3 runs to 20 residues. CDR1 is GEAIGNYY and CDR2 is EKD in the germline V gene.

This clone was seen a handful of times. A much larger clone lies one base from this, so it may be a read error. V usage is TRDV1 and J usage is TRDJ1, with no clear D. The J gene comes from matching the DNA to germline here; TCRdb lacks it. The V and J ends lost 3 bases and 1 base respectively, with 12 bases between them. Germline values: CDR1 TSWWSYY, CDR2 QGS. The CDR3 is made up of 15 amino acids. The chain's CDR3 is CALGELADRTDKLIF. The CDR3 DNA is TGTGCTCTTGGGGAGCTAGCGGATCGCACCGATAAACTCATCTTT.

The sample holds a few counts of this clone. Germline is not matched at one junction end, which may reflect a read error. The chain couples TRDV1 to TRDJ1, with 11 nucleotides matching TRDD3. The V gene's germline CDR1 is TSWWSYY and CDR2 QGS. The CDR3 length is 30 residues. The CDR3 region has the DNA TGTGCTCTCGGGGAACATCGGGTACGGCCTTCCTACAGGGGTTGGAGGGCGGTAGAAGCTGGGGGATACCAGACCGAGAAACCCATCTTT. Its protein product is CALGEHRVRPSYRGWRAVEAGGYQTEKPIF.

Worth noting for this clone: The mismatch at residue 11 between this DNA's translation and the TCRdb protein of a much larger clone likely reflects a read error; the protein shown is translated from the DNA. Here the CDR3 reads CACDTLKLGDAPNSWDTRQMFF. CDR3 DNA sequence: TGTGCCTGTGACACCTTAAAACTGGGGGATGCCCCGAACTCCTGGGACACCCGACAGATGTTTTTC. The rearrangement uses TRDV2 and TRDJ3, with 10 nucleotides matching TRDD3. As TCRdb names no J gene, one was assigned here on the basis of a DNA match to germline. Unmatched junction bases numbered 13, after V lost 0 bases and J lost 0 bases. Germline lookup yields CDR1 GEAIGNYY and CDR2 EKD. CDR3 length: 22 amino acids.

This clone occurred a few times. This likely stems from a read error, as it lies one base from a far larger clone. The same CDR3 is also encoded by other DNA sequences in this sample. The chain links TRDV1 to TRDJ1, with D perhaps given as TRDD2 or TRDD3 (6 bases each). The CDR3 is 23 residues long. The germline gives CDR1 TSWWSYY, CDR2 QGS. As DNA, the CDR3 is TGTGCTCTTGGGTCCTGTGCTCCTACTCCTTGGGATTGGGGGCCACCCTACACCGATAAGCTCATCTTT. It translates to CALGSCAPTPWDWGPPYTDKLIF.

This clone was counted between two and nine times. The protein in TCRdb stems from a much larger clone and differs at residue 6 from this DNA's translation, likely a read error; here the protein is translated from the DNA. The chain couples TRAV38-2/DV8 to TRDJ2; D is ambiguous. TCRdb offers no J gene call, so here the DNA was matched to germline to obtain one. The V end was cut by 0 bases, the J end by 0 bases, with 9 bases between. The CDR3 runs 16 residues. Germline CDR1 TSESDYY, CDR2 QEAYKQQN. CDR3 in amino acids: CAYRSVEIALTAQLFF. The CDR3 nucleotides read TGTGCTTATAGGAGCGTGGAGATAGCTTTGACAGCACAACTCTTCTTT.

This clone has only a few counts. TCRdb pairs this DNA with a much larger clone's protein that differs at residue 13, likely a read error; the protein shown was translated from the DNA. V and J are TRDV3 and TRDJ1; 13 bases fit TRDD3. The V gene end was trimmed by 3 bases and the J gene end by 0 bases; junction bases not matched to a gene: 16. Germline CDR1 is TVYSNPD and CDR2 is GDNSRS (reference sequence). The CDR3 has 19 residues. The CDR3 DNA follows: TGTGCCTTCTCTAAACCGTACTGGGGGATACGATTGAACACCGATAAACTCATCTTT. It is translated as CAFSKPYWGIRLNTDKLIF. Based on the CDR3 plus reference TRDV3 and TRDJ1, the full variable domain is CDKVTQSSPDQTVASGSEVVLLCTYDTVYSNPDLFWYRIRPDYSFQFVFYGDNSRSEGADFTQGRFSVKHILTQKAFHLVISPVRTEDSATYYCAFSKPYWGIRLNTDKLIFGKGTRVTVEP.

In this sample, this clone turned up a few times. A far larger clone lies a single base away; this is likely a read error. Different DNA sequences within this sample yield the same CDR3. The V call is TRDV2, the J call TRDJ1; a possible D gene is TRDD3 (5 bases). The CDR3 runs to 15 residues. The germline V gene has CDR1 GEAIGNYY and CDR2 EKD. Trimming took off 3 bases at V and 0 bases at J, with 13 bases between the two ends. This chain's CDR3 is CACDSRGGYTDKLIF. In DNA, the CDR3 is TGTGCCTGTGACTCTCGAGGGGGGTACACCGATAAACTCATCTTT.

To note about this clone: TCRdb has a much larger clone's protein, which differs at residue 21 from the translation of this DNA, likely because of a read error; what is shown is the protein translated from the DNA. The V gene was identified as TRDV1, while no J gene was called; no check of the table's D call, TRDD3, against the DNA was made. The CDR3 contains 22 residues. The germline V gene has CDR1 TSWWSYY and CDR2 QGS. The CDR3 sequence is CALGEPSFRTLTGGSYTDKLTF. Here the CDR3 DNA reads TGTGCTCTTGGGGAACCTTCCTTCCGAACCCTAACTGGGGGATCGTACACCGATAAACTCACCTTT.

The V call is TRDV1, the J call TRDJ1; 11 bases fit TRDD3. In germline, CDR1 is TSWWSYY, CDR2 QGS. Trimming took 1 base from V and 12 from J; bases not matched to a gene: 22. The CDR3 is 19 residues long. CDR3 nucleotide sequence: TGTGCTCTTGGGGAACGGTACCCATATCATCTGGGGGATACAGGGAAATTCATCTTT. This codes for CALGERYPYHLGDTGKFIF.

Only a few counts were recorded for this clone. A much larger clone lies one base from this, so it may be a read error. J is TRDJ1 and V is TRDV1; possibly TRDD3 for D (5 bases). CDR3 length: 18 residues. Per the germline V gene, CDR1 is TSWWSYY and CDR2 is QGS. The CDR3 nucleotides read TGTGCTCTTGGGGAATTCGGCAGCCGATACATTAACACCGATAAACCCATCTTT. It codes for CALGEFGSRYINTDKPIF.

The chain carries TRDV1 and TRDJ1, with 13 bases aligning to TRDD3. The J gene, missing from TCRdb, was assigned here through DNA to germline matching. This CDR3 has 22 residues. The trim removed 4 bases at V and 8 bases at J, leaving 28 bases unmatched. Germline V gene data show CDR1 as TSWWSYY and CDR2 as QGS. CDR3 in amino acids: CALGGEGVPHPYWGIRFNKLIF. Here the CDR3 DNA reads TGTGCTCTTGGGGGGGAGGGAGTTCCCCACCCGTACTGGGGGATACGCTTTAACAAACTCATCTTT.

At least ten counts were recorded for this clone. V gene TRDV1 combines with J gene TRDJ1, with 9 positions matching TRDD3. TCRdb leaves out the J gene; it was filled in here by matching the DNA to germline. V trimming: 7 bases; J trimming: 2 bases; junction bases outside the gene matches: 32. Germline values: CDR1 TSWWSYY, CDR2 QGS. CDR3 length equals 23 residues. This CDR3 is CALDLPLRLGEVLGGYCTDKLIF. CDR3 sequence (DNA): TGTGCTCTTGATCTTCCCCTTCGTCTTGGGGAAGTACTGGGGGGATACTGTACCGATAAACTCATCTTT.

A note on this clone: The amino acid sequence in TCRdb belongs to a much larger clone and departs from this DNA's translation at residue 12, likely a sequencing read error; the sequence shown is translated from the DNA. V usage is TRDV1 and J usage is TRDJ1; no clear D gene. Since TCRdb gives no J gene, matching the DNA to germline was used here to assign it. This CDR3 region has 15 residues. CDR1 and CDR2 (germline): TSWWSYY, QGS. The CDR3 DNA is TGTGCTCTTGGGGAACTAAGAGAACCTGGCGATAGACTCATCTTT. Residues: CALGELREPGDRLIF.

This clone was seen a handful of times. The chain has TRDV1 and TRDJ1; 12 bases fit TRDD3. The J gene is not listed in TCRdb, so it was assigned here from a DNA match to germline. The J segment lost 6 bases and the V segment lost 0 bases, leaving 23 bases of the junction unmatched. Per the germline V gene, CDR1 is TSWWSYY and CDR2 is QGS. The length of the CDR3 is 22 residues. The DNA for the CDR3 is TGTGCTCTTGGGGAACTAGAGTCTCTACTTACTCATCCCTGGGGGATACGCAATAAACTCATCTTT. This sequence encodes CALGELESLLTHPWGIRNKLIF.